Below are 14 T cell receptor beta chains sequenced from a single sample in a study of cytomegalovirus exposure and HLA in healthy donors. With 60 Vbeta and 13 Jbeta primers, the PCR was carried out. Using immunoSEQ multiplex PCR, the repertoire was profiled, and TCRdb retains in-frame clones only, with some absent. The profile shows 150,000 to 200,000 clones, 82% of them singletons. The specimen was PBMCs. These receptor sequences come from a male donor in good health and CMV-seropositive.

This clone came up once. V is TRBV7-9 and J is TRBJ2-7; TRBD1 aligns across 8 bases. CDR1 is SEHNR and CDR2 is FQNEAQ in the germline V gene (reference sequence). The CDR3 runs 15 residues. V shed 5 bases, J shed 9 bases, and the junction held 15 bases outside the gene matches. DNA for the CDR3: TGTGCCAGCAGCCCCAAGGACAGGGTGTGGGGGGCGCAGTACTTC. Translated: CASSPKDRVWGAQYF.

This clone has more than one count but fewer than ten. An end of the junction differs from the germline gene, which may be a read error. The rearrangement uses TRBV15 and TRBJ1-6, with D possibly matching TRBD1 (6 bases). The CDR3 has 15 amino acids. Germline V gene data show CDR1 as LNHNV and CDR2 as YYDKDF (reference sequence). CDR3: CATSRDGGASSPLHF. CDR3 coding DNA: TGTGCCACCAGCCGAGATGGGGGGGCAAGTTCACCCCTCCACTTT.

This chain connects TRBV5-1 to TRBJ2-5, with a weak D call TRBD2 (5 bases). CDR3 length: 15 amino acids. V was clipped by 4 bases and J by 3 bases, with 16 bases between them. CDR1 is SGHRS, CDR2 YFSETQ, per germline. In nucleotides, the CDR3 is TGCGCCAGCAGCCCCTCCCATGGGAGTGAAGAGACCCAGTACTTC. Protein: CASSPSHGSEETQYF.

The V and J genes are TRBV30 and TRBJ2-1, with TRBD2 matching 11 bases. The V gene end was trimmed by 1 base and the J gene end by 8 bases; junction bases not matched to a gene: 10. CDR3 length equals 16 residues. Germline CDR1 reads GTSNPN; CDR2 reads SVGIG (reference sequence). The CDR3, as DNA: TGTGCCTGGAGTGGGTTCGGGACTAGCGGTCTTGATGAGCAGTTCTTC. It yields the protein CAWSGFGTSGLDEQFF.

This clone was picked up a small number of times. The rearrangement links TRBV9 to TRBJ1-2; D might be TRBD1 (5 bases). CDR1 is SGDLS, CDR2 YYNGEE, per germline. Trimming cost V 7 bases and J 0 bases, with 13 bases left between them. The CDR3 covers 14 residues. The CDR3 loop reads CASRRPGANYGYTF. The CDR3 coding sequence is TGTGCCAGCCGAAGGCCGGGGGCTAACTATGGCTACACCTTC.

The gene calls are TRBV7-8 and TRBJ1-2, with 7 bases identical to TRBD1. The J segment lost 0 bases and the V segment lost 5 bases, leaving 0 bases of the junction unmatched. The CDR3 totals 13 residues. Germline CDR1 SGHVS, CDR2 FQNEAQ. The CDR3 reads CASSGTANYGYTF. The CDR3 DNA follows: TGTGCCAGCAGCGGGACAGCTAACTATGGCTACACCTTC.

The rearrangement joins TRBV10-3 to TRBJ1-3, with 7 bases that match TRBD1. V was pared by 7 bases and J by 3 bases, with 9 bases of the junction left unmatched. Germline V gene data show CDR1 as ENHRY and CDR2 as SYGVKD. The CDR3 runs to 15 residues. The CDR3 DNA reads as TGTGCCATCACCAACGGAGGGGGCTATGGAAACACCATATATTTT. Its protein is CAITNGGGYGNTIYF.

V usage is TRBV7-2 and J usage is TRBJ1-4, with 7 bases that match TRBD1. V lost 5 bases to trimming and J lost 7 bases; unmatched junction nucleotides: 7. This CDR3 has 14 residues. CDR1 is SGHTA and CDR2 is FQGNSA in the germline V gene. The CDR3 nucleotides read TGTGCCAGCAGCCCCGACCAGGGGGGTGAAAAACTGTTTTTT. Protein sequence: CASSPDQGGEKLFF.

The V and J genes are TRBV9 and TRBJ2-7; the D gene is possibly TRBD2 (5 bases). Trimming removed 0 bases at V and 3 bases at J, with 16 bases between. The CDR3 extends over 16 amino acids. The germline gives CDR1 SGDLS, CDR2 YYNGEE. CDR3 DNA: TGTGCCAGCAGCGTAGGCGCCATCGGGGTTAACTACGAGCAGTACTTC. Its protein product is CASSVGAIGVNYEQYF.

Worth noting for this clone: Other nucleotide sequences in the sample specify the same CDR3. The rearrangement links TRBV18 to TRBJ1-3, with D hard to call. This CDR3 spans 13 amino acids. Germline V gene data show CDR1 as KGHSH and CDR2 as LQKENI. V dropped 6 bases and J dropped 2 bases, with 8 bases sitting between them. The CDR3 DNA reads as TGTGCCAGCTCCCCGGGGACTGGAAACACCATATATTTT. As protein: CASSPGTGNTIYF.

The chain joins TRBV10-2 to TRBJ1-1, with TRBD1 matching 8 bases. V trimming: 5 bases; J trimming: 6 bases; junction bases outside the gene matches: 11. CDR3 length equals 15 residues. From germline, CDR1 is WSHSY and CDR2 SAAADI. CDR3 in DNA: TGCGCCAGCAGTAGGGTTGGACAGGGAATGCCTGAAGCTTTCTTT. This codes for CASSRVGQGMPEAFF.

This clone has more than one count but fewer than ten. The rearrangement links TRBV4-1 to TRBJ2-7; 8 bases agree with TRBD1. Germline V gives CDR1 MGHRA, CDR2 YSYEKL. CDR3 length: 14 residues. With 1 base clipped from V and 3 bases from J, the junction kept 2 bases outside the gene matches. CDR3 in DNA: TGCGCCAGCAGCCAAGGGACAGGGTACTACGAGCAGTACTTC. This codes for CASSQGTGYYEQYF.

This clone has a handful of counts. The chain is built from TRBV27 and TRBJ2-1; D gene uncertain. Trimming shortened V by 4 bases and J by 0 bases, and 7 bases separated the two germline ends. There are 14 residues in the CDR3. Germline V gene data show CDR1 as MNHEY and CDR2 as SMNVEV (reference sequence). CDR3 amino acids: CASSSLSSYNEQFF. The CDR3 DNA follows: TGTGCCAGCAGTTCCCTGAGCTCCTACAATGAGCAGTTCTTC.

The count of this clone is one. V gene TRBV19 combines with J gene TRBJ1-2; D is ambiguous. The V gene lost 5 bases and the J gene lost 5 bases, with 15 bases spanning the gap. Germline V gene sequence: CDR1 LNHDA, CDR2 SQIVND (reference sequence). The length of the CDR3 is 14 residues. Here the CDR3 reads CASSLEGRPYGYTF. The DNA for the CDR3 is TGTGCCAGTAGTCTCGAGGGCCGACCGTATGGCTACACCTTC.